These 28 T cell receptor beta chains were all obtained from the same sample, sequenced in a study of blood T cell repertoires in COVID-19. TCRdb's table, derived via immunoSEQ multiplex PCR, lists solely in-frame clones and lacks some. This sample has approximately 270,000 clones, with 89% found just once. The sample was peripheral blood. The source is a man aged 45-60 years with acute or convalescent COVID-19.

The DNA for the CDR3 is TGCAGCGCGGGGGGGGATACGCAGTATTTT. This codes for CSAGGDTQYF. The chain links TRBV20-1 to TRBJ2-3, with 9 bases lining up with TRBD2. From germline, CDR1 is DFQATT and CDR2 SNEGSKA (reference sequence). This CDR3 region has 10 residues.

The table lists this clone with a count of one. Different DNA sequences within this sample yield the same CDR3. The genes are TRBV5-1 and TRBJ2-5; 7 bases align to TRBD2. J was trimmed by 5 bases and V by 3 bases; bases with no gene match: 4. CDR1 and CDR2 (germline): SGHRS, YFSETQ. The CDR3 has 13 amino acids. This chain's CDR3 is CASSSQGGETQYF. CDR3 DNA sequence: TGCGCCAGCAGCTCTCAGGGAGGGGAGACCCAGTACTTC.

This chain uses TRBV6-6 with TRBJ1-5; D is ambiguous. The V and J ends lost 7 bases and 2 bases respectively, with 12 bases between them. There are 14 residues in the CDR3. Germline assignment: CDR1 MNHNY and CDR2 SVGAGI (reference sequence). This CDR3 is CASTLRGGNQPQHF. In DNA form, the CDR3 reads TGTGCCAGCACCCTACGGGGAGGCAATCAGCCCCAGCATTTT.

This chain uses TRBV9 with TRBJ2-3, with D perhaps matching TRBD2 (6 bases). CDR3 length: 15 residues. Trimming cost V 2 bases and J 5 bases, with 15 bases left between them. Looked up from germline, CDR1 is SGDLS and CDR2 is YYNGEE. CDR3 DNA: TGTGCCAGCAGCGTGGGGGGTGGGCAGGGAGATACGCAGTATTTT. Translating gives CASSVGGGQGDTQYF.

The chain employs TRBV19 and TRBJ1-6; 8 bases line up with TRBD1. J gave up 9 bases and V 3 bases, and 7 bases lay outside the gene matches. CDR1 is LNHDA, CDR2 SQIVND, per germline (reference sequence). CDR3 length: 15 residues. CDR3 residues: CASSISTGVGSPLHF. CDR3 in DNA: TGTGCCAGTAGTATCTCGACAGGGGTCGGTTCACCCCTCCACTTT.

This sequence joins TRBV24-1 and TRBJ1-2; no clear D. V lost 4 bases and J 4 bases, leaving 3 bases between the germline ends. CDR1 and CDR2 from the germline V gene are KGHDR and SFDVKD. This CDR3 comprises 11 residues. In DNA, the CDR3 is TGTGCCACCAGTGACCTCTATGGCTACACCTTC. It yields the protein CATSDLYGYTF.

The V call is TRBV7-2, the J call TRBJ2-7, with 7 bases matching TRBD2. The CDR3 spans 18 residues. V lost 5 bases, J lost 0 bases, and 16 bases stayed unmatched. CDR1 SGHTA and CDR2 FQGNSA come from the germline V gene. CDR3 residues: CASSDPGGFQPLSYEQYF. CDR3 bases: TGTGCCAGCAGCGACCCGGGGGGTTTCCAACCCCTCTCCTACGAGCAGTACTTC.

This clone has just a few counts. V usage is TRBV12-3 or TRBV12-4 and J usage is TRBJ1-1; D is unresolved. The CDR3 is made up of 12 amino acids. With 3 bases removed from V and 5 bases from J, the gap between germline ends came to 7 bases. CDR3 sequence reads: CASSFTGTEAFF. CDR3 bases: TGTGCCAGCAGTTTTACGGGGACTGAAGCTTTCTTT.

This chain connects TRBV6-5 to TRBJ1-4, with 11 bases aligning to TRBD1. The germline gives CDR1 MNHEY, CDR2 SVGAGI. With 7 bases clipped from V and 6 bases from J, the junction kept 4 bases outside the gene matches. The CDR3 runs to 14 residues. The DNA for the CDR3 is TGTGCCAGCAACCTGGACAGGGGGCATGAAAAACTGTTTTTT. It yields the protein CASNLDRGHEKLFF.

The chain couples TRBV25-1 to TRBJ2-7; perhaps TRBD2 as D (5 bases). The ends were cut back, 4 bases at V and 4 bases at J, with 11 bases in the middle. CDR3 length: 13 amino acids. The germline V gene has CDR1 MGHDK and CDR2 SYGVNS. For the CDR3, the DNA is TGTGCCAGCAGTGGGCGGGTGGGGTACGAGCAGTACTTC. Protein: CASSGRVGYEQYF.

The DNA of the CDR3 is TGTGCCAGTATTACAGGGCCCGAGCAGTACTTC. It codes for CASITGPEQYF. The rearrangement links TRBV7-9 to TRBJ2-7, with a possible D match to TRBD1 (6 bases). CDR1 and CDR2 from the germline V gene are SEHNR and FQNEAQ (reference sequence). V lost 9 bases, J lost 6 bases, and 12 bases lay in between. This CDR3 region has 11 residues.

V and J are TRBV5-1 and TRBJ2-1; the match to TRBD1 covers 9 bases. This CDR3 is 15 amino acids long. The ends lost 4 bases at V and 9 bases at J; junction bases unmatched: 11. In germline, CDR1 is SGHRS, CDR2 YFSETQ. The chain's CDR3 is CASSPGQGLVGEQFF. CDR3 DNA: TGCGCCAGCAGCCCGGGACAGGGACTGGTCGGTGAGCAGTTCTTC.

J is TRBJ1-1 and V is TRBV7-9, with 9 bases fitting TRBD1. This CDR3 has 16 residues. V lost 2 bases to trimming and J lost 1 base; unmatched junction nucleotides: 5. The V gene's germline CDR1 is SEHNR and CDR2 FQNEAQ (reference sequence). This chain's CDR3 is CASSLIGTGRNTEAFF. CDR3 sequence (DNA): TGTGCCAGCAGCTTAATAGGGACAGGGAGGAACACTGAAGCTTTCTTT.

This clone was recorded a few times. The V and J genes are TRBV5-4 and TRBJ2-3; 11 bases are a match to TRBD2. V shed 2 bases and J 1 base; nucleotides not matched to a gene: 6. Germline loops: CDR1 SGHNT, CDR2 YYREEE (reference sequence). The CDR3 has 17 residues. The CDR3 coding sequence is TGTGCCAGCAGCTTTCTAGCGGGGGGTATGGGCACAGATACGCAGTATTTT. Residues: CASSFLAGGMGTDTQYF.

This chain links TRBV11-2 with TRBJ2-4, with D uncertain. Germline V gene sequence: CDR1 SGHAT, CDR2 FQNNGV. Trimming took 1 base from V and 0 from J, leaving 7 bases between them. The CDR3 is made up of 15 amino acids. The CDR3: CASSLGLIAKNIQYF. DNA for the CDR3: TGTGCCAGCAGCTTAGGACTGATAGCCAAAAACATTCAGTACTTC. Supplemented by reference TRBV11-2 and TRBJ2-4, the full variable domain reads EAGVAQSPRYKIIEKRQSVAFWCNPISGHATLYWYQQILGQGPKLLIQFQNNGVVDDSQLPKDRFSAERLKGVDSTLKIQPAKLEDSAVYLCASSLGLIAKNIQYFGAGTRLSVL.

The V call is TRBV29-1, the J call TRBJ1-2, with unresolved D. The V end was cut by 8 bases, the J end by 2 bases, with 30 bases between. The CDR3 spans 18 residues. Germline V gene lookup returns CDR1 SQVTM and CDR2 ANQGSEA. CDR3 DNA: TGCAGCACATTCCGGGGTGGTGCCAACTCCCAGAGGAACTATGGCTACACCTTC. This sequence encodes CSTFRGGANSQRNYGYTF.

The rearrangement uses TRBV7-8 and TRBJ1-6, with 8 bases aligning to TRBD1. J lost 7 bases, V lost 1 base, and 6 bases had no gene match. CDR3 length: 16 amino acids. CDR1 and CDR2 (germline): SGHVS, FQNEAQ. CDR3 sequence reads: CASSLVVGTGNSPLHF. In DNA, the CDR3 is TGTGCCAGCAGCTTAGTGGTGGGGACAGGCAATTCACCCCTCCACTTT. The entire variable domain, with the rest obtained from reference TRBV7-8 and TRBJ1-6, is as follows: GAGVSQSPRYKVAKRGQDVALRCDPISGHVSLFWYQQALGQGPEFLTYFQNEAQLDKSGLPSDRFFAERPEGSVSTLKIQRTQQEDSAVYLCASSLVVGTGNSPLHFGNGTRLTVT.

Only a few counts were recorded for this clone. The gene calls are TRBV3-1 (or the pseudogene TRBV3-2) and TRBJ2-5, with 7 bases that match TRBD2. CDR3 length: 15 amino acids. Germline V gene sequence: CDR1 LGHDT, CDR2 YNNKEL (reference sequence). Losses at the gene ends were 4 bases for V and 4 bases for J; bases not matched to a gene: 9. This CDR3 reads CASSPAPGRGETQYF. DNA for the CDR3: TGTGCCAGCAGCCCTGCCCCGGGGAGGGGAGAGACCCAGTACTTC.

This clone was counted once. The chain employs TRBV3-1 (or the pseudogene TRBV3-2) and TRBJ2-5, with a possible D match to TRBD1 (6 bases). V was cut by 5 bases and J by 0 bases, with 22 bases left in between. CDR3 length equals 18 residues. Germline lookup yields CDR1 LGHDT and CDR2 YNNKEL (reference sequence). The CDR3 sequence is CASSRLDSQLGYQETQYF. In DNA form, the CDR3 reads TGTGCCAGCAGCAGGCTGGACAGTCAATTGGGATACCAAGAGACCCAGTACTTC.

V is TRBV10-3 and J is TRBJ2-7; 7 bases match TRBD2. CDR3 length: 14 amino acids. Germline V gene lookup returns CDR1 ENHRY and CDR2 SYGVKD. Losses at the gene ends were 2 bases for V and 2 bases for J; bases not matched to a gene: 3. CDR3 sequence reads: CAISEGTTAYEQYF. CDR3 sequence (DNA): TGTGCCATCAGTGAGGGGACTACGGCCTACGAGCAGTACTTC.

The chain has TRBV7-9 and TRBJ1-1; D remains ambiguous. Germline CDR1 reads SEHNR; CDR2 reads FQNEAQ (reference sequence). Trimming took off 5 bases at V and 1 base at J, with 11 bases between the two ends. This CDR3 comprises 14 residues. The CDR3 protein is CASSHGRANTEAFF. In nucleotides, the CDR3 is TGTGCCAGCAGCCATGGGAGGGCGAACACTGAAGCTTTCTTT.

This clone was observed a handful of times. This chain links TRBV7-9 with TRBJ1-1; no clear D gene. The CDR3 extends over 12 amino acids. V lost 2 bases, J lost 11 bases, and 12 bases lay in between. Germline CDR1 reads SEHNR; CDR2 reads FQNEAQ (reference sequence). The CDR3 protein is CASSLINKEAFF. CDR3 nucleotides: TGTGCCAGCAGCTTAATTAACAAGGAGGCTTTCTTT.

The chain uses TRBV2 and TRBJ2-1; D remains ambiguous. This CDR3 has 14 amino acids. V lost 1 base to trimming and J lost 4 bases, with 8 bases between them. Germline CDR1 reads SNHLY; CDR2 reads FYNNEI. This CDR3 reads CASSEVSYYNEQFF. The CDR3 bases are TGTGCCAGCAGTGAAGTGTCTTATTACAATGAGCAGTTCTTC.

As regards this clone: A much larger clone sits a single nucleotide away, making a read error possible. The chain has TRBV10-3 and TRBJ1-1; D call uncertain. Per the germline V gene, CDR1 is ENHRY and CDR2 is SYGVKD. The CDR3 is 13 amino acids. The V and J ends lost 10 bases and 1 base respectively, with 13 bases between them. The CDR3 bases are TGTGCCAGCACGGGCCGGGGGAACACTGAAGCTTTCTTT. The encoded protein is CASTGRGNTEAFF.

J is TRBJ1-4 and V is TRBV2; D possibly corresponds to TRBD1 (5 bases). V lost 3 bases to trimming and J lost 8 bases, with 7 bases between them. Germline V gene data show CDR1 as SNHLY and CDR2 as FYNNEI. The length of the CDR3 is 12 residues. CDR3 protein: CASSDGGEKLFF. The DNA for the CDR3 is TGTGCCAGCAGTGATGGGGGGGAAAAACTGTTTTTT.

CDR3 in amino acids: CASSALDSDQETQYF. CDR3 in DNA: TGCGCCAGCAGCGCTCTGGACAGTGACCAAGAGACCCAGTACTTC. J is TRBJ2-5 and V is TRBV5-1, with D maybe TRBD1 (6 bases). Per germline, CDR1 SGHRS and CDR2 YFSETQ. With 4 bases removed from V and 0 bases from J, the gap between germline ends came to 13 bases. The CDR3 length is 15 residues.

V and J are TRBV5-5 and TRBJ2-2; possibly TRBD1 for D (5 bases). The germline gives CDR1 SGHKS, CDR2 YYEKEE (reference sequence). V shed 1 base and J shed 5 bases, with 9 bases lying between them. The CDR3 spans 14 residues. This CDR3 is CASSLLAGTGELFF. CDR3 coding DNA: TGTGCCAGCAGCTTGCTGGCAGGGACCGGGGAGCTGTTTTTT.

In DNA, the CDR3 is TGTGCCAGCTCACCGGCCGGGACAGGGAACAATCAGCCCCAGCATTTT. It specifies CASSPAGTGNNQPQHF. This chain joins TRBV18 and TRBJ1-5; 9 nucleotides align to TRBD1. The CDR3 is made up of 16 amino acids. Germline-derived CDR1 and CDR2 are KGHSH and LQKENI. J lost 3 bases, V lost 3 bases, and 6 bases had no gene match.